This T cell receptor beta chain originates from a study of multiple sclerosis patients with progressive multifocal leukoencephalopathy. Study results and limitations: Lower normalized Shannon entropy suggested reduced TRB diversity in most PML patients. Expanded clones at PML onset predated and persisted through natalizumab therapy.

Using immunoSEQ multiplex PCR, the repertoire was profiled, and TCRdb retains in-frame clones only, with some absent. Here the sample spans some 30,000 clones, 88% being singletons. Time point denoted: before natalizumab initiation. As for this clone: Its antigen is unknown.

The sample consisted of PBMCs. This TCR was sampled from a human donor with multiple sclerosis.

This chain's CDR3 is CASSKRSSGIWRELFF. CDR3 bases: TGTGCCAGTAGTAAAAGGTCCTCGGGAATTTGGCGGGAGCTGTTTTTT. The chain combines TRBV19 with TRBJ2-2; possible D gene TRBD2, 5 bases. The CDR3 runs to 16 residues. The V gene's germline CDR1 is LNHDA and CDR2 SQIVND (reference sequence). The V end lost 4 bases, the J end lost 9 bases, and 21 bases lay between the germline ends. The entire variable domain, with the rest obtained from reference TRBV19 and TRBJ2-2, is as follows: DGGITQSPKYLFRKEGQNVTLSCEQNLNHDAMYWYRQDPGQGLRLIYYSQIVNDFQKGDIAEGYSVSREKKESFPLTVTSAQKNPTAFYLCASSKRSSGIWRELFFGEGSRLTVL.